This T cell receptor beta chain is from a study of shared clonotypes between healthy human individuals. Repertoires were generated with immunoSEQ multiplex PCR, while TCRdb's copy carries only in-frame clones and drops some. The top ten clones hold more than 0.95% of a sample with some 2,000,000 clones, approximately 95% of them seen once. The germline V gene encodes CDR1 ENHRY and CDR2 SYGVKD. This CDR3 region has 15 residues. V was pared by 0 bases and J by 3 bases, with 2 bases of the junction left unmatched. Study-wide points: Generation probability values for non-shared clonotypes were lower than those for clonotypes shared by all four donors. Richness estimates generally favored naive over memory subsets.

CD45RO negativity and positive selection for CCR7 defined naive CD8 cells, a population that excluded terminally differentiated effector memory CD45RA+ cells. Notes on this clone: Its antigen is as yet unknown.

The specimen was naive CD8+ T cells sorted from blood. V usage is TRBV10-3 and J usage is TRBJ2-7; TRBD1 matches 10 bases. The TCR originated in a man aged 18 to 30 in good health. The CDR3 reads CAISESRTGGYEQYF. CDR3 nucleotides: TGTGCCATCAGTGAGTCGAGGACAGGGGGCTACGAGCAGTACTTC.